This entry is about one T cell receptor (beta chain). V was pared by 6 bases and J by 4 bases, with 10 bases between. The CDR3 length is 14 residues. Germline CDR1 and CDR2: MNHNS and SASEGT. This specimen belongs to a study of T cells in Graves' hyperthyroidism and ophthalmopathy. From RNA transcripts, TCR beta CDR3 regions were amplified. Researchers ran a first-round RT-PCR on the TCR CDR3 using the HTBI primer set. TCRdb redid the calling of the multiplex PCR reads with MiXCR, one entry per CDR3 protein. The table has some 510,000 distinct CDR3 sequences, about a fifth seen once. Not enrolled were patients with uncontrolled infection, other autoimmune disease, pregnancy or lactation.

The rearrangement uses TRBV6-1 and TRBJ1-6; D ambiguous. The TCR comes from a man aged 18 to 35 with Graves' hyperthyroidism. Sequenced input: blood. CDR3 DNA sequence: TGTGCCAGCAGATTCCGGGAATATAATTCACCCCTCCACTTT. It specifies CASRFREYNSPLHF.